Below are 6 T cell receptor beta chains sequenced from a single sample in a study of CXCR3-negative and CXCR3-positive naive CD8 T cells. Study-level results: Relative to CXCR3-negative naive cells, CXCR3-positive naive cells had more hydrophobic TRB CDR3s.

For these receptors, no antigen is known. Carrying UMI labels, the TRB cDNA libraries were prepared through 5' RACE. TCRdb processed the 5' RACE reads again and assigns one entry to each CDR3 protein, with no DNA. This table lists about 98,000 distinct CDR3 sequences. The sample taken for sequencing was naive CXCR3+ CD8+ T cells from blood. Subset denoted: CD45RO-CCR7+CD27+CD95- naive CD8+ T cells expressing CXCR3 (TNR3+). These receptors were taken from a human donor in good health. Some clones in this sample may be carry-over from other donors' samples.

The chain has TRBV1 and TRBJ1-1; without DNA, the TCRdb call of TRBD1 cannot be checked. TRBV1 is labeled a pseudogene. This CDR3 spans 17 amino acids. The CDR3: CTSSQEARGALLTEAFF.

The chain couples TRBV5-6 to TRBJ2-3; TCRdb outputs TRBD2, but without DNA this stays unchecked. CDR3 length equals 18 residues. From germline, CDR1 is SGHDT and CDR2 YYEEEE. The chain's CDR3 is CASSLAAAGSSSTDTQYF.

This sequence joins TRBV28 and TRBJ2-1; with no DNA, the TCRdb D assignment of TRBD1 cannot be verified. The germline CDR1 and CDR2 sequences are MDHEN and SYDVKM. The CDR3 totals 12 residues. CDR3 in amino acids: CASSLTGSEQFF.

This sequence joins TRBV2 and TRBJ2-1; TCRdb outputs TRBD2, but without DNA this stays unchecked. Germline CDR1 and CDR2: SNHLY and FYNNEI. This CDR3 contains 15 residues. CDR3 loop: CASRALAESRNEQFF.

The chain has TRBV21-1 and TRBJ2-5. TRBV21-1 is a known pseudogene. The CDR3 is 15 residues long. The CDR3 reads CASSKAEFRQETQYF.

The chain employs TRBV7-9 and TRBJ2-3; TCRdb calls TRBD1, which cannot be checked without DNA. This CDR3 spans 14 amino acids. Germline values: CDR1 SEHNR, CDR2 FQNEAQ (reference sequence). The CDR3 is CASTPGEITDTQYF.